This T cell receptor beta chain is from a study of blood T cells in healthy people across ages. On this clonotype: One end of the junction does not line up with germline, which may come from a read error.

A second PCR, run for about 7 to 11 cycles, used a sample-barcoded 5' primer plus a J-beta primer mix. Each CDR3 protein is one row after TCRdb ran MiXCR on the 5' RACE reads. This repertoire shows about 600,000 distinct CDR3 sequences, around 48% found once; its top ten account for roughly 25%. This CDR3 region has 12 residues. The germline V gene encodes CDR1 SQVTM and CDR2 ANQGSEA. The receptor was derived from a man older than 75 in good health. The V and J genes are TRBV29-1 and TRBJ1-5; perhaps TRBD1 as D (5 bases). Sequenced: blood. This CDR3 is CSGQSGGWPRHF. The DNA of the CDR3 is TGCAGCGGACAGTCAGGAGGGTGGCCCCGGCATTTT.